The 27 T cell receptor beta chains given below trace back to one sample, sequenced in a study of OX40 agonist ivuxolimab in advanced cancers. Clones were sequenced by immunoSEQ multiplex PCR, and TCRdb holds only the in-frame ones, with some missing. The sample shows about 69,000 clones, approximately 93% of them seen only once. Sequences were derived from CD4+ or CD8+ T cells sorted from blood, sampled in a trial of the OX40 agonist ivuxolimab. These receptors were taken from an adult with an advanced solid tumor such as melanoma, head and neck, liver or kidney cancer.

The chain is built from TRBV5-1 and TRBJ1-2; D is unresolved. Trimming removed 4 bases at V and 0 bases at J, with 16 bases between. The CDR3 sequence is 16 residues long. The germline V gene encodes CDR1 SGHRS and CDR2 YFSETQ. Written as DNA, the CDR3 is TGCGCCAGCAGCCTGGGTAGTGAAACAGCTAACTATGGCTACACCTTC. Encoded protein: CASSLGSETANYGYTF.

The V gene is TRBV11-2, the J gene TRBJ2-2; 11 nucleotides align to TRBD2. The CDR3 is 16 amino acids. Germline CDR1 and CDR2: SGHAT and FQNNGV. V lost 3 bases, J lost 4 bases, and 4 bases stayed unmatched. CDR3 region: CASSLTSGTITGELFF. The CDR3 DNA sequence: TGTGCCAGCAGCTTGACTAGCGGGACCATCACCGGGGAGCTGTTTTTT.

This clone was detected only a few times. The chain is built from TRBV18 and TRBJ1-5; D gene ambiguous. Between the trimmed V and J ends, which lost 3 bases and 9 bases, there was a span of 6 bases. Germline values: CDR1 KGHSH, CDR2 LQKENI. The CDR3 is 11 amino acids. The CDR3 is CASSPGGPQHF. In DNA, the CDR3 is TGTGCCAGCTCACCTGGCGGGCCCCAGCATTTT.

This chain connects TRBV6-1 to TRBJ2-3, with D unclear. The CDR3 runs 14 residues. The V gene lost 2 bases and the J gene lost 2 bases, with 8 bases spanning the gap. CDR1 is MNHNS, CDR2 SASEGT, per germline. CDR3 sequence (DNA): TGTGCCAGCAGTGAACTCGACTCCACAGATACGCAGTATTTT. This encodes CASSELDSTDTQYF.

The CDR3 loop is CASSFSGTDTQYF. In nucleotides, the CDR3 is TGTGCCAGCAGTTTCTCAGGAACAGATACGCAGTATTTT. V usage is TRBV28 and J usage is TRBJ2-3, with D unresolved. The germline V gene encodes CDR1 MDHEN and CDR2 SYDVKM. This CDR3 has 13 amino acids. Trimming removed 3 bases at V and 3 bases at J, with 7 bases between.

This rearrangement joins TRBV6-1 to TRBJ1-5; 7 bases map to TRBD1. The CDR3 is 16 amino acids. The V gene's germline CDR1 is MNHNS and CDR2 SASEGT. With 3 bases clipped from V and 4 bases from J, the junction kept 9 bases outside the gene matches. The CDR3 DNA follows: TGTGCCAGCAGTGAGGGAGGGGGCCTCGGAAATCAGCCCCAGCATTTT. Translation: CASSEGGGLGNQPQHF.

V gene TRBV9 combines with J gene TRBJ2-1; D uncertain. Per the germline V gene, CDR1 is SGDLS and CDR2 is YYNGEE. V shed 0 bases and J shed 0 bases, with 7 bases lying between them. The CDR3 has 15 residues. The CDR3 loop is CASSVVQSSYNEQFF. The DNA for the CDR3 is TGTGCCAGCAGCGTAGTACAAAGCTCCTACAATGAGCAGTTCTTC. The full variable domain, in which reference TRBV9 and TRBJ2-1 provide the parts outside the CDR3, is DSGVTQTPKHLITATGQRVTLRCSPRSGDLSVYWYQQSLDQGLQFLIQYYNGEERAKGNILERFSAQQFPDLHSELNLSSLELGDSALYFCASSVVQSSYNEQFFGPGTRLTVL.

V and J are TRBV10-3 and TRBJ2-5; 10 nucleotides agree with TRBD2. Trimming cost V 7 bases and J 0 bases; bases outside gene matches: 5. Germline V gene sequence: CDR1 ENHRY, CDR2 SYGVKD. This CDR3 is 15 amino acids long. The CDR3 spells CAIKNLAGDQETQYF. CDR3 bases: TGTGCCATCAAAAATCTAGCGGGAGACCAAGAGACCCAGTACTTC.

The rearrangement links TRBV5-1 to TRBJ1-3, with TRBD1 matching 7 bases. This CDR3 contains 15 residues. Per the germline V gene, CDR1 is SGHRS and CDR2 is YFSETQ. V lost 7 bases to trimming and J lost 1 base; unmatched junction nucleotides: 8. CDR3 DNA: TGCGCCAGCCGCGAAACAGGGGCATCTGGAAACACCATATATTTT. Translating gives CASRETGASGNTIYF.

The chain links TRBV5-4 to TRBJ2-5; perhaps TRBD2 as D (6 bases). Germline CDR1 and CDR2: SGHNT and YYREEE (reference sequence). The CDR3 has 14 amino acids. V lost 1 base to trimming and J lost 5 bases, with 12 bases between them. CDR3 sequence (DNA): TGTGCCAGCAGCTTGCAGGCCGCGGGGGAGACCCAGTACTTC. This encodes CASSLQAAGETQYF.

This chain uses TRBV6-5 with TRBJ1-1; D is perhaps TRBD1 (5 bases). V lost 6 bases to trimming and J lost 6 bases, with 14 bases between them. Per the germline V gene, CDR1 is MNHEY and CDR2 is SVGAGI. The CDR3 runs 13 residues. DNA of the CDR3: TGTGCCAGCAGCCGGGACGGGTTCGCTGAAGCTTTCTTT. Its protein is CASSRDGFAEAFF.

Here the CDR3 reads CAIRTHREAMNTEAFF. For the CDR3, the DNA is TGTGCCATCAGGACCCACAGGGAAGCCATGAACACTGAAGCTTTCTTT. The rearrangement joins TRBV10-3 to TRBJ1-1; D is perhaps TRBD1 (6 bases). V was cut by 6 bases and J by 0 bases, with 17 bases left in between. The CDR3 loop spans 16 amino acids. Germline V CDR1 and CDR2: ENHRY, SYGVKD.

The chain employs TRBV15 and TRBJ2-3, with 8 bases identical to TRBD1. The CDR3 loop spans 14 amino acids. The germline CDR1 and CDR2 sequences are LNHNV and YYDKDF (reference sequence). The trim removed 5 bases at V and 4 bases at J, leaving 5 bases unmatched. CDR3 sequence reads: CATSADRVSDTQYF. The CDR3 nucleotides read TGTGCCACCAGCGCGGACAGGGTTTCAGATACGCAGTATTTT.

The genes are TRBV5-1 and TRBJ2-2; maybe TRBD1 (6 bases). This CDR3 has 15 residues. V lost 4 bases and J lost 5, with 15 bases in between. Germline V CDR1 and CDR2: SGHRS, YFSETQ. DNA for the CDR3: TGCGCCAGCAGCGCTCAGGGGTCAGATACCGGGGAGCTGTTTTTT. Amino acids: CASSAQGSDTGELFF.

J is TRBJ2-6 and V is TRBV12-5, with 8 bases aligning to TRBD2. Trimming at V came to 1 base and at J to 0 bases, leaving 5 bases not matched to a gene. The CDR3 is 18 residues long. From germline, CDR1 is LGHNT and CDR2 FRNRAP. In nucleotides, the CDR3 is TGTGCTAGTGGTTTGGCCGGGACTAGAATCTCTGGGGCCAACGTCCTGACTTTC. Residues: CASGLAGTRISGANVLTF. Using reference TRBV12-5 and TRBJ2-6 for the parts outside the CDR3, the full variable domain is DARVTQTPRHKVTEMGQEVTMRCQPILGHNTVFWYRQTMMQGLELLAYFRNRAPLDDSGMPKDRFSAEMPDATLATLKIQPSEPRDSAVYFCASGLAGTRISGANVLTFGAGSRLTVL.

This clone was recorded only once. The V call is TRBV5-4, the J call TRBJ2-2; D may be TRBD1 or TRBD2 (5 bases each). V dropped 0 bases and J dropped 4 bases, with 13 bases sitting between them. This CDR3 is 16 amino acids long. The germline gives CDR1 SGHNT, CDR2 YYREEE (reference sequence). In DNA, the CDR3 is TGTGCCAGCAGCTTGGAGGTGGGGGTCCCCACCGGGGAGCTGTTTTTT. Its translation: CASSLEVGVPTGELFF.

DNA for the CDR3: TGTGCCAGCAGTCCTAGACTAGCGGGAGGTGGGGAGACCCAGTACTTC. Residues: CASSPRLAGGGETQYF. V usage is TRBV28 and J usage is TRBJ2-5; 13 bases agree with TRBD2. This CDR3 is 16 amino acids long. With 5 bases clipped from V and 5 bases from J, the junction kept 8 bases outside the gene matches. The germline CDR1 and CDR2 sequences are MDHEN and SYDVKM.

V gene TRBV11-2 combines with J gene TRBJ2-3; possibly TRBD1 or TRBD2 for D (6 bases each). The germline V gene has CDR1 SGHAT and CDR2 FQNNGV. The CDR3 sequence is 15 residues long. V was cut by 0 bases and J by 3 bases, with 10 bases left in between. The CDR3 region is CASSLEGGKTDTQYF. Written as DNA, the CDR3 is TGTGCCAGCAGCTTAGAAGGGGGGAAAACAGATACGCAGTATTTT.

This chain links TRBV15 with TRBJ2-1; D perhaps matches TRBD2 (5 bases). CDR3 length: 16 residues. Per the germline V gene, CDR1 is LNHNV and CDR2 is YYDKDF (reference sequence). Trimming shortened V by 5 bases and J by 0 bases, and 14 bases separated the two germline ends. The CDR3 loop reads CATSVHLGSSYNEQFF. The CDR3 bases are TGTGCCACCAGCGTACATCTAGGGAGCTCCTACAATGAGCAGTTCTTC.

The V and J genes are TRBV28 and TRBJ1-6; D not resolved. Germline CDR1 and CDR2: MDHEN and SYDVKM. Between the trimmed V and J ends, which lost 6 bases and 8 bases, there was a span of 14 bases. CDR3 size: 14 residues. CDR3 in DNA: TGTGCCAGCAGCGTTACGGGGAAATATTCACCCCTCCACTTT. This gives the protein CASSVTGKYSPLHF.

The chain recombines TRBV29-1 with TRBJ1-2; D unresolved. The V end was cut by 3 bases, the J end by 4 bases, with 12 bases between. Germline CDR1 SQVTM, CDR2 ANQGSEA. There are 13 residues in the CDR3. In DNA, the CDR3 is TGCAGCGTTGACACCGGGGTCGTCTATGGCTACACCTTC. Its translation: CSVDTGVVYGYTF.

V gene TRBV5-4 combines with J gene TRBJ2-3; 10 bases match TRBD1. The CDR3 contains 16 residues. V was pared by 4 bases and J by 2 bases, with 7 bases of the junction left unmatched. Per germline, CDR1 SGHNT and CDR2 YYREEE (reference sequence). DNA for the CDR3: TGTGCCAGCAGCGGGGACAGGGGAGTACTCACAGATACGCAGTATTTT. Amino acids: CASSGDRGVLTDTQYF.

The DNA for the CDR3 is TGTGCCAGCAGTTCGGACAGGGGGAAAGCTTTCTTT. It yields the protein CASSSDRGKAFF. J is TRBJ1-1 and V is TRBV6-6, with TRBD1 identical over 10 bases. The CDR3 totals 12 residues. Germline V gives CDR1 MNHNY, CDR2 SVGAGI (reference sequence). V trimming: 4 bases; J trimming: 9 bases; junction bases outside the gene matches: 2.

The rearrangement uses TRBV6-5 and TRBJ2-3; TRBD2 matches at 10 bases. V gave up 8 bases and J gave up 3 bases; unmatched junction bases: 8. The germline CDR1 and CDR2 sequences are MNHEY and SVGAGI. The CDR3 runs to 15 residues. CDR3 in amino acids: CASYSGRFSTDTQYF. CDR3 nucleotides: TGTGCCAGCTATAGCGGGAGGTTTAGTACAGATACGCAGTATTTT.

The rearrangement links TRBV27 to TRBJ1-6; D possibly corresponds to TRBD1 (6 bases). Germline lookup yields CDR1 MNHEY and CDR2 SMNVEV (reference sequence). V lost 6 bases and J lost 7, with 19 bases in between. The CDR3 runs 16 residues. The CDR3 nucleotides read TGTGCCAGCAGCCCAAAGCGGGGGCAGGGAAATTCACCCCTCCACTTT. This gives the protein CASSPKRGQGNSPLHF.

This clone has a single count. The chain employs TRBV6-5 and TRBJ2-2; D ambiguous. CDR1 and CDR2 (germline): MNHEY, SVGAGI. Trimming pared 2 bases from V and 4 bases from J, leaving 8 bases between. CDR3 length equals 14 residues. CDR3 protein: CASSYPTGTGELFF. The CDR3 nucleotides read TGTGCCAGCAGTTACCCGACGGGCACCGGGGAGCTGTTTTTT.

The chain uses TRBV13 and TRBJ2-7; TRBD2 matches at 8 bases. V shed 5 bases, J shed 4 bases, and the junction held 10 bases outside the gene matches. Germline V gene lookup returns CDR1 PRHDT and CDR2 FYEKMQ (reference sequence). CDR3 length: 15 amino acids. The CDR3 DNA follows: TGTGCCAGCAGCCCAGAGCGGGAGCCCCTGTACGAGCAGTACTTC. This sequence encodes CASSPEREPLYEQYF. Filled out from reference TRBV13 and TRBJ2-7, the complete variable domain reads AAGVIQSPRHLIKEKRETATLKCYPIPRHDTVYWYQQGPGQDPQFLISFYEKMQSDKGSIPDRFSAQQFSDYHSELNMSSLELGDSALYFCASSPEREPLYEQYFGPGTRLTVT.